This entry lists 11 T cell receptor beta chains sequenced from one sample in a study of blood T cell repertoires in COVID-19. Clones were sequenced by immunoSEQ multiplex PCR, and TCRdb holds only the in-frame ones, with some missing. The data contain about 190,000 clones, 82% of them singletons. The sequenced material came from peripheral blood. The receptors derive from a woman aged 30 to 39 with acute or convalescent COVID-19.

A few counts support this clone. The chain employs TRBV5-4 and TRBJ2-2; 7 bases are shared with TRBD1. The CDR3 has 17 residues. Germline-derived CDR1 and CDR2 are SGHNT and YYREEE (reference sequence). J gave up 0 bases and V 4 bases, and 9 bases lay outside the gene matches. CDR3 in DNA: TGTGCCAGCAGCCCGAGACAGGGTGTATCGAACACCGGGGAGCTGTTTTTT. Translated: CASSPRQGVSNTGELFF.

This clone was observed a single time. V usage is TRBV28 and J usage is TRBJ2-1; TRBD2 aligns across 10 bases. The germline CDR1 and CDR2 sequences are MDHEN and SYDVKM. The CDR3 has 14 residues. J was trimmed by 4 bases and V by 7 bases; bases with no gene match: 4. CDR3 sequence reads: CASTPSGGYNEQFF. The CDR3, as DNA: TGTGCCAGCACCCCTAGCGGGGGATACAATGAGCAGTTCTTC.

This clone turned up a few times. This chain connects TRBV5-4 to TRBJ2-5; D perhaps matches TRBD2 (6 bases). V was clipped by 4 bases and J by 6 bases, with 13 bases between them. The germline gives CDR1 SGHNT, CDR2 YYREEE (reference sequence). CDR3 length: 13 residues. The CDR3 DNA reads TGTGCCAGCAGCCCCTTGGAGGGAAAGACCCAGTACTTC. Translation gives CASSPLEGKTQYF.

This clone was observed once. The V gene is TRBV28, the J gene TRBJ2-7; TRBD2 agrees at 7 bases. With 7 bases clipped from V and 3 bases from J, the junction kept 9 bases outside the gene matches. The CDR3 covers 14 residues. Germline CDR1 reads MDHEN; CDR2 reads SYDVKM. The CDR3 DNA follows: TGTGCCAGCACCCAGGGAGGGGCTGGCTACGAGCAGTACTTC. Translation gives CASTQGGAGYEQYF.

In this sample, this clone turned up once. The CDR3 DNA sequence: TGTGCCAGCAGTTTGGCAGGGGGGAACACTGAAGCTTTCTTT. Translating gives CASSLAGGNTEAFF. The J gene is TRBJ1-1, the V gene TRBV6-5; TRBD1 agrees at 7 bases. This CDR3 has 14 amino acids. V dropped 4 bases and J dropped 1; count of bases not matched to a gene: 3. Germline assignment: CDR1 MNHEY and CDR2 SVGAGI.

J is TRBJ1-3 and V is TRBV20-1, with a weak D call TRBD1 (5 bases). With 3 bases removed from V and 7 bases from J, the gap between germline ends came to 16 bases. This CDR3 is 14 amino acids long. Germline CDR1 and CDR2: DFQATT and SNEGSKA (reference sequence). This CDR3 is CSASFEGARNTIYF. The DNA for the CDR3 is TGCAGTGCTAGTTTCGAAGGGGCGAGGAACACCATATATTTT.

The V gene is TRBV28, the J gene TRBJ1-5, with 9 bases lining up with TRBD1. The CDR3 is made up of 15 amino acids. J lost 2 bases, V lost 9 bases, and 8 bases had no gene match. Germline-derived CDR1 and CDR2 are MDHEN and SYDVKM. The CDR3 DNA reads TGTGCCAGTCAGACAGGGGGAAATGGCAATCAGCCCCAGCATTTT. The encoded protein is CASQTGGNGNQPQHF.

The V gene is TRBV12-2, the J gene TRBJ2-3; the DNA was not used to check the table's D call, TRBD2. TRBV12-2 counts as a pseudogene. This CDR3 region has 16 residues. This CDR3 reads CASRPSSNSGADTQYF. In nucleotides, the CDR3 is TGTGCAAGTCGCCCATCTTCGAACAGCGGGGCAGATACGCAGTATTTT.

This clone was seen a few times. The chain couples TRBV6-6 to TRBJ1-2; TRBD1 might be the D (5 bases). The CDR3 sequence is 15 residues long. V was clipped by 0 bases and J by 2 bases, with 10 bases between them. Germline CDR1 reads MNHNY; CDR2 reads SVGAGI (reference sequence). The CDR3 DNA follows: TGTGCCAGCAGTTACTCGGGGGAGGAAAACTATGGCTACACCTTC. Encoded protein: CASSYSGEENYGYTF.

A single count supports this clone. The V gene is TRBV10-1, the J gene TRBJ2-3, with TRBD1 identical over 9 bases. The CDR3 length is 17 residues. The germline CDR1 and CDR2 sequences are WNHNN and SYGVQD (reference sequence). Trimming cost V 3 bases and J 6 bases; bases outside gene matches: 13. CDR3 nucleotide sequence: TGCGCCAGCAGTGACCCGGGACAGGGAAAAGTTTCCGATACGCAGTATTTT. It is translated as CASSDPGQGKVSDTQYF.

The chain combines TRBV6-2 or TRBV6-3 with TRBJ2-7; 7 nucleotides line up with TRBD2. The CDR3 covers 13 residues. From germline, CDR1 is MNHEY and CDR2 SVGEGT. The trim removed 2 bases at V and 4 bases at J, leaving 2 bases unmatched. DNA of the CDR3: TGTGCCAGCAGTTACGCTAGCGGATACGAGCAGTACTTC. As protein: CASSYASGYEQYF.